The subject of this entry is one TCR beta chain. This clone was seen a handful of times. Its recognized antigen is unknown. Base-call qualities are not available, and no considerably larger clone is one nucleotide away. This specimen comes from a study of radiotherapy plus CTLA-4 blockade in lung cancer listed by TCRdb under 2018. About the full investigation: Objective responses were observed in more than 15% of enrolled patients, and disease control was achieved in less than 40%.

Broader findings and caveats from the paper: The strongest predictors of response were reported to be early dynamic shifts in blood T cell clones along with a rise in serum interferon-beta following radiation. After treatment with radiotherapy and ipilimumab, TCR clones that originated in tumors expanded in peripheral blood.

Preparation of the library involved the immunoSEQ multiplex PCR assay. Imported from immuneACCESS, the table was reduced by TCRdb to in-frame sequences with V and J called. These copies leave out some clones; in studies compared against another copy, an unresolved V gene accounts for under half, and the cause of the remainder is not known. The sample profile shows 35,000 to 55,000 clones; over 60% of them were found once. The ten largest make up around 2.4% of the sample. The study tested focal radiation therapy combined with CTLA-4 blockade (ipilimumab) in patients with chemo-refractory metastatic non-small-cell lung cancer. The sequenced sample was peripheral blood, obtained from a patient treated with radiotherapy plus ipilimumab. This TCR came from a human donor with non-small cell lung cancer whose response to radiotherapy plus ipilimumab could not be evaluated.

The CDR3 is CASSLGQYEQYF. The DNA is TGTGCCAGCAGCCTGGGACAGTACGAGCAGTACTTC. The chain links TRBV7-9 with TRBJ2-7, and 7 bases in between align with TRBD1. The germline V and J ends show losses of 5 bases and 4 bases respectively, and no gene match explains 2 bases of the junction. CDR1 is given as SEHNR and CDR2 as FQNEAQ, both from the germline V gene (reference sequence). From the cysteine through the phenylalanine, the CDR3 covers 12 amino acids. The CDR3 DNA has 36 bases and is translated from base 1.